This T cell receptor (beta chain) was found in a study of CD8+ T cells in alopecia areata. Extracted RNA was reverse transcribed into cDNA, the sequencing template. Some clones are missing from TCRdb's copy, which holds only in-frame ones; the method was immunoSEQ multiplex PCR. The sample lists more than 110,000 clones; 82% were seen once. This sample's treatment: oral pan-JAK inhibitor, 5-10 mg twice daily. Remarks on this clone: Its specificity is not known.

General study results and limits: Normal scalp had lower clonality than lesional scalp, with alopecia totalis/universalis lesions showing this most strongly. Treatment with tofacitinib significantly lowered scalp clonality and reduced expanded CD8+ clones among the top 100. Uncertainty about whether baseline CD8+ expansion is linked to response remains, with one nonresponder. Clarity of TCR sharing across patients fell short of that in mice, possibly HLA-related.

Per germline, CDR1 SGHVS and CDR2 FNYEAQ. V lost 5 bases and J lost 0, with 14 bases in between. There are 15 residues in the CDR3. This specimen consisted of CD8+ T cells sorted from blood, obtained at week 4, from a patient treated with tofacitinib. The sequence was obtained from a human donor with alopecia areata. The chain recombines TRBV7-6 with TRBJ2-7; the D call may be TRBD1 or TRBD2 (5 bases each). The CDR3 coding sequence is TGTGCCAGCAGCGGGACCGGGGACGGCTCCTACGAGCAGTACTTC. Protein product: CASSGTGDGSYEQYF.